This T cell receptor (beta chain) was sequenced for a study of blood T cell repertoires in COVID-19. The overall study: Samples of COVID-19 (acute and convalescent) were obtained from the United States, Italy and Spain. PBMCs, B-cell-depleted T cells, or T cells were the source of the cDNA or gDNA that made up the material.

V was shortened by 2 bases and J by 4 bases, with 3 bases between the two germline ends. Germline lookup yields CDR1 MDHEN and CDR2 SYDVKM. The CDR3 extends over 11 amino acids. How the authors handled the data: Reference gene primer amplification gave nucleated cell count estimates. Sequenced by immunoSEQ multiplex PCR; TCRdb stores in-frame clones only, minus some. Clone size and the V and J calls come from that table; the DNA yielded D and trimming. The table has 88,000 or so clones, more than 75% seen once. This chain uses TRBV28 with TRBJ2-7; D not certain. Sequenced input: peripheral blood. This clonotype was sampled from a human donor in a cohort sampled during active COVID-19. The CDR3 nucleotides read TGTGCCAGCAGTTTACAATACGAGCAGTACTTC. Protein product: CASSLQYEQYF. Together with reference TRBV28 and TRBJ2-7, the CDR3 gives the full variable domain: DVKVTQSSRYLVKRTGEKVFLECVQDMDHENMFWYRQDPGLGLRLIYFSYDVKMKEKGDIPEGYSVSREKKERFSLILESASTNQTSMYLCASSLQYEQYFGPGTRLTVT.